Listed here are 13 T cell receptor beta chains from one sample, sequenced in a study of cytomegalovirus exposure and HLA in healthy donors. The PCR used 60 Vbeta and 13 Jbeta primers. Here immunoSEQ multiplex PCR was the method, and the copy in TCRdb shows in-frame clones only, minus some. The sample yields approximately 150,000 clones, roughly 74% seen once. Sequenced sample: PBMCs. The source of these receptors is a man aged 40-49 years in good health and CMV-seronegative.

The chain recombines TRBV28 with TRBJ2-7, with 10 bases matching TRBD1. V shed 8 bases, J shed 2 bases, and the junction held 9 bases outside the gene matches. The CDR3 totals 15 residues. Per the germline V gene, CDR1 is MDHEN and CDR2 is SYDVKM. CDR3 coding DNA: TGTGCCAGCGCCACCCCCGGGACAGGGGCCTACGAGCAGTACTTC. It specifies CASATPGTGAYEQYF. The full variable domain, rest sourced from reference TRBV28 and TRBJ2-7, is DVKVTQSSRYLVKRTGEKVFLECVQDMDHENMFWYRQDPGLGLRLIYFSYDVKMKEKGDIPEGYSVSREKKERFSLILESASTNQTSMYLCASATPGTGAYEQYFGPGTRLTVT.

The chain couples TRBV9 to TRBJ2-5; the match to TRBD2 covers 9 bases. The CDR3 contains 19 residues. Trimming cost V 1 base and J 4 bases; bases outside gene matches: 17. Germline V gene data show CDR1 as SGDLS and CDR2 as YYNGEE. The CDR3 coding sequence is TGTGCCAGCAGCGTACCCGGAGGAGCGGCTAGCGGGGCCCGAGAGACCCAGTACTTC. It codes for CASSVPGGAASGARETQYF.

The chain recombines TRBV29-1 with TRBJ2-1, with TRBD2 as a possible D gene (6 bases). Germline loops: CDR1 SQVTM, CDR2 ANQGSEA. There are 13 residues in the CDR3. Trimming stripped 3 bases from V and 8 bases from J, with 14 bases between. CDR3 region: CSVDRLVADEQFF. CDR3 bases: TGCAGCGTTGATCGGCTGGTAGCGGATGAGCAGTTCTTC.

The rearrangement links TRBV5-1 to TRBJ2-3, with D perhaps TRBD1 (6 bases). CDR3 length: 14 amino acids. The germline V gene encodes CDR1 SGHRS and CDR2 YFSETQ. Trimming took off 4 bases at V and 6 bases at J, with 15 bases between the two ends. This CDR3 reads CASSVQGREDTQYF. CDR3 nucleotides: TGCGCCAGCAGCGTACAGGGTAGGGAGGATACGCAGTATTTT.

In DNA form, the CDR3 reads TGTGCCAGCAGGAGCCGACAGGAGAGCTCCTACAATGAGCAGTTCTTC. Its translation is CASRSRQESSYNEQFF. The gene calls are TRBV7-9 and TRBJ2-1, with a weak D call TRBD1 (6 bases). The germline gives CDR1 SEHNR, CDR2 FQNEAQ (reference sequence). Trimming pared 6 bases from V and 0 bases from J, leaving 15 bases between. The CDR3 loop spans 16 amino acids.

The V call is TRBV28, the J call TRBJ2-7, with D possibly being TRBD2 (6 bases). This CDR3 contains 14 residues. Looked up from germline, CDR1 is MDHEN and CDR2 is SYDVKM. V lost 9 bases to trimming and J lost 6 bases, with 21 bases between them. The CDR3, as DNA: TGTGCCAGTTGGGGGGTGAAGAGGGTCTCCGAGCAGTACTTC. Protein product: CASWGVKRVSEQYF.

The rearrangement uses TRBV19 and TRBJ2-2; the match to TRBD1 covers 9 bases. Germline values: CDR1 LNHDA, CDR2 SQIVND (reference sequence). The CDR3 covers 14 residues. Germline trimming cut 4 bases from V and 6 bases from J; bases unmatched to any gene: 3. The CDR3 nucleotides read TGTGCCAGTAGTAGGGGACAGGGAGCCGGGGAGCTGTTTTTT. It is translated as CASSRGQGAGELFF.

The chain carries TRBV18 and TRBJ2-7; D is unresolved. The CDR3 runs 13 residues. With 2 bases removed from V and 1 base from J, the gap between germline ends came to 6 bases. The germline V gene encodes CDR1 KGHSH and CDR2 LQKENI. CDR3 sequence reads: CASSPKTSYEQYF. The DNA of the CDR3 is TGTGCCAGCTCACCAAAGACTTCCTACGAGCAGTACTTC.

This sequence joins TRBV7-2 and TRBJ2-5; 10 bases align to TRBD2. This CDR3 spans 16 amino acids. Looked up from germline, CDR1 is SGHTA and CDR2 is FQGNSA. The J segment lost 3 bases and the V segment lost 5 bases, leaving 9 bases of the junction unmatched. CDR3 coding DNA: TGTGCCAGCAGCCCAAATCGAGGACTAGCGGAAGAGACCCAGTACTTC. Protein: CASSPNRGLAEETQYF.

The V gene is TRBV27, the J gene TRBJ2-2, with 7 bases fitting TRBD1. The CDR3 is made up of 16 amino acids. The V gene's germline CDR1 is MNHEY and CDR2 SMNVEV (reference sequence). V was pared by 3 bases and J by 4 bases, with 8 bases of the junction left unmatched. The CDR3 sequence is CASSFFPSGGTGELFF. In DNA form, the CDR3 reads TGTGCCAGCAGTTTTTTCCCCTCAGGGGGCACCGGGGAGCTGTTTTTT.

The chain is built from TRBV7-9 and TRBJ2-4; 7 bases fit TRBD1. The germline gives CDR1 SEHNR, CDR2 FQNEAQ (reference sequence). The V and J ends lost 5 bases and 3 bases, in that order; junction bases with no gene match: 13. The CDR3 length is 17 residues. The CDR3 loop reads CASSSDRVDFVKNIQYF. CDR3 bases: TGTGCCAGCAGCAGCGACAGGGTAGATTTTGTCAAAAACATTCAGTACTTC. Combining the CDR3 with reference TRBV7-9 and TRBJ2-4 gives the whole variable domain DTGVSQNPRHKITKRGQNVTFRCDPISEHNRLYWYRQTLGQGPEFLTYFQNEAQLEKSRLLSDRFSAERPKGSFSTLEIQRTEQGDSAMYLCASSSDRVDFVKNIQYFGAGTRLSVL.

The chain is built from TRBV2 and TRBJ1-2, with D unclear. CDR1 and CDR2 (germline): SNHLY, FYNNEI. There are 13 residues in the CDR3. The CDR3 spells CALAPPVDYGYTF. For the CDR3, the DNA is TGTGCGCTGGCCCCTCCAGTGGACTATGGCTACACCTTC.

This clone has just one count. The genes are TRBV4-2 and TRBJ2-5; TRBD2 agrees at 8 bases. V gave up 1 base and J gave up 4 bases; unmatched junction bases: 5. The germline gives CDR1 LGHNA, CDR2 YNFKEQ. The CDR3 contains 15 residues. CDR3 nucleotide sequence: TGTGCCAGCAGCCAAGGGCCGGGGGGGCGAGAGACCCAGTACTTC. Its protein product is CASSQGPGGRETQYF.